The 31 T cell receptor beta chains reported below all come from one sample, sequenced in a study of brain metastases from non-small cell lung cancer. Generated by immunoSEQ multiplex PCR, the TCRdb table keeps only in-frame clones and is missing some. The data hold approximately 5,600 clones, with around 84% observed a single time. Sequences were obtained from primary lung tumor tissue. Receptors originate from a donor aged 40 or older with non-small cell lung cancer.

This clone has only one observation. The chain carries TRBV12-3 or TRBV12-4 and TRBJ2-7; TRBD1 agrees at 7 bases. Germline trimming cut 10 bases from V and 5 bases from J; bases unmatched to any gene: 11. The CDR3 has 13 amino acids. Here the CDR3 reads CATSIGGQNEQYF. DNA of the CDR3: TGTGCCACCTCAATAGGGGGACAGAACGAGCAGTACTTC.

The rearrangement links TRBV10-3 to TRBJ1-5; D remains unclear. The CDR3 has 12 residues. Per the germline V gene, CDR1 is ENHRY and CDR2 is SYGVKD. With 4 bases removed from V and 5 bases from J, the gap between germline ends came to 6 bases. CDR3 amino acids: CAISGVDQPQHF. DNA of the CDR3: TGTGCCATCAGTGGGGTCGATCAGCCCCAGCATTTT.

The chain is built from TRBV3-1 (or the pseudogene TRBV3-2) and TRBJ2-3; 8 bases are shared with TRBD1. The V segment lost 4 bases and the J segment 5 bases; nucleotides outside the gene matches: 5. The CDR3 consists of 14 residues. The germline gives CDR1 LGHDT, CDR2 YNNKEL (reference sequence). DNA of the CDR3: TGTGCCAGCAGCCTGTGGACAGGGAAAGATACGCAGTATTTT. This sequence encodes CASSLWTGKDTQYF.

The V call is TRBV18, the J call TRBJ2-2; unclear D gene. V lost 8 bases to trimming and J lost 1 base, with 11 bases between them. The CDR3 covers 14 residues. Germline V gene data show CDR1 as KGHSH and CDR2 as LQKENI. This chain's CDR3 is CASTPDLNTGELFF. The CDR3 DNA reads as TGTGCCAGCACCCCAGACTTGAACACCGGGGAGCTGTTTTTT. Using reference TRBV18 and TRBJ2-2 for the parts outside the CDR3, the full variable domain is NAGVMQNPRHLVRRRGQEARLRCSPMKGHSHVYWYRQLPEEGLKFMVYLQKENIIDESGMPKERFSAEFPKEGPSILRIQQVVRGDSAAYFCASTPDLNTGELFFGEGSRLTVL.

The chain couples TRBV5-1 to TRBJ1-1; 10 bases are a match to TRBD1. The CDR3 is made up of 15 amino acids. Per germline, CDR1 SGHRS and CDR2 YFSETQ. The V and J ends lost 3 bases and 2 bases, in that order; junction bases with no gene match: 4. CDR3 coding DNA: TGCGCCAGCAGCTGGACAGGGGGGATCAACACTGAAGCTTTCTTT. As protein: CASSWTGGINTEAFF.

The V gene is TRBV3-1 (or the pseudogene TRBV3-2), the J gene TRBJ2-7; unclear D gene. Germline CDR1 and CDR2: LGHDT and YNNKEL (reference sequence). The CDR3 has 14 amino acids. Trimming shortened V by 1 base and J by 6 bases, and 13 bases separated the two germline ends. CDR3 nucleotides: TGTGCCAGCAGCCAAGGAGGCCTGCTAACCGAGCAGTACTTC. It specifies CASSQGGLLTEQYF.

This clone appeared once. The genes are TRBV7-3 and TRBJ2-7; maybe TRBD2 (6 bases). The CDR3 runs to 16 residues. The germline V gene encodes CDR1 SGHTA and CDR2 FQGTGA. V was cut by 5 bases and J by 7 bases, with 24 bases left in between. The CDR3 spells CASSTRRRGNLEEQYF. The CDR3 nucleotides are TGTGCCAGCAGCACCCGGCGTCGGGGGAACTTAGAAGAGCAGTACTTC. The full variable domain, in which reference TRBV7-3 and TRBJ2-7 provide the parts outside the CDR3, is GAGVSQTPSNKVTEKGKYVELRCDPISGHTALYWYRQSLGQGPEFLIYFQGTGAADDSGLPNDRFFAVRPEGSVSTLKIQRTERGDSAVYLCASSTRRRGNLEEQYFGPGTRLTVT.

This clone was observed a handful of times. J is TRBJ2-7 and V is TRBV7-8; no clear D. Germline V gene data show CDR1 as SGHVS and CDR2 as FQNEAQ. The CDR3 runs 11 residues. V lost 3 bases and J lost 0, with 0 bases in between. CDR3 loop: CASSFSYEQYF. The CDR3 DNA is TGTGCCAGCAGCTTCTCCTACGAGCAGTACTTC.

This clone was counted a few times. The chain is built from TRBV2 and TRBJ1-2; TRBD1 agrees at 8 bases. Germline assignment: CDR1 SNHLY and CDR2 FYNNEI. V shed 7 bases and J 4 bases; nucleotides not matched to a gene: 8. This CDR3 spans 14 amino acids. Written as DNA, the CDR3 is TGTGCCAGCAAATATGCAGGGGGCTCCTATGGCTACACCTTC. Translation: CASKYAGGSYGYTF.

The chain employs TRBV23-1 and TRBJ2-5; D perhaps matches TRBD2 (5 bases). TRBV23-1 is an open reading frame, and its role is uncertain. This CDR3 has 14 residues. V was clipped by 4 bases and J by 5 bases, with 14 bases between them. CDR3 nucleotide sequence: TGCGCCAGCAGTCCCCTCAAGGGAGAGGAGACCCAGTACTTC. Protein: CASSPLKGEETQYF.

Notes on this clone: The junction and the germline gene differ at one end; a read error may be behind it. This chain uses TRBV9 with TRBJ2-5; D not certain. This CDR3 is built from 16 residues. Germline V gene sequence: CDR1 SGDLS, CDR2 YYNGEE. The DNA for the CDR3 is TGTGCCAGCAGCGCTCCCCTAGTCAACCACCAAGAGACTCAGTACTTC. Translation gives CASSAPLVNHQETQYF.

The gene calls are TRBV30 and TRBJ1-3; D remains unclear. CDR1 is GTSNPN and CDR2 is SVGIG in the germline V gene (reference sequence). V was shortened by 3 bases and J by 2 bases, with 11 bases between the two germline ends. This CDR3 has 14 amino acids. The CDR3 protein is CAWRTEGPGNTIYF. The CDR3 DNA is TGTGCCTGGAGAACAGAGGGCCCTGGAAACACCATATATTTT.

The CDR3 is CAWSVPGTRGNEQFF. CDR3 DNA sequence: TGTGCCTGGAGTGTCCCCGGGACTAGGGGGAATGAGCAGTTCTTC. V usage is TRBV30 and J usage is TRBJ2-1, with 8 bases aligning to TRBD2. Germline CDR1 and CDR2: GTSNPN and SVGIG (reference sequence). V was pared by 0 bases and J by 7 bases, with 8 bases of the junction left unmatched. The CDR3 totals 15 residues.

This chain joins TRBV6-4 and TRBJ1-1, with 9 bases aligning to TRBD1. With V trimmed by 10 bases and J by 1 base, 4 bases remained unmatched. This CDR3 has 13 amino acids. The germline V gene encodes CDR1 MRHNA and CDR2 SNTAGT. CDR3 in amino acids: CAKGTGTNTEAFF. The CDR3 region has the DNA TGTGCCAAGGGGACAGGGACGAACACTGAAGCTTTCTTT.

The J gene is TRBJ1-5, the V gene TRBV6-2 or TRBV6-3, with D uncertain. The CDR3 is 14 amino acids. V was trimmed by 2 bases and J by 7 bases, leaving 12 bases between them. CDR1 and CDR2 from the germline V gene are MNHEY and SVGEGT. CDR3 nucleotide sequence: TGTGCCAGCAGTTACCCCGGTGGGAGGCAGCCCCAGCATTTT. Its translation is CASSYPGGRQPQHF.

The rearrangement links TRBV6-5 to TRBJ1-5, with D possibly TRBD1 on 6 matching bases. Germline assignment: CDR1 MNHEY and CDR2 SVGAGI. The germline V and J ends were trimmed by 7 bases and 2 bases, with 12 bases remaining between them. The CDR3 contains 14 residues. The CDR3 bases are TGTGCCAGCAAGGGGGGGCTGGGCAATCAGCCCCAGCATTTT. The encoded protein is CASKGGLGNQPQHF.

The rearrangement joins TRBV29-1 to TRBJ2-7; TRBD1 aligns across 8 bases. Trimming cost V 6 bases and J 5 bases; bases outside gene matches: 12. This CDR3 is 14 amino acids long. Germline V gene data show CDR1 as SQVTM and CDR2 as ANQGSEA. The CDR3 loop reads CSVISDRGFHEQYF. The DNA of the CDR3 is TGCAGCGTAATTTCCGACAGGGGTTTCCACGAGCAGTACTTC.

The gene calls are TRBV6-1 and TRBJ2-1; D remains unclear. The length of the CDR3 is 14 residues. Between the trimmed V and J ends, which lost 1 base and 7 bases, there was a span of 11 bases. The germline gives CDR1 MNHNS, CDR2 SASEGT. The CDR3, as DNA: TGTGCCAGCAGTGAAGTTTTCAGCTCTAATGAGCAGTTCTTC. Protein sequence: CASSEVFSSNEQFF.

The V and J genes are TRBV19 and TRBJ1-1; 7 nucleotides match TRBD1. V shed 4 bases and J 4 bases; nucleotides not matched to a gene: 15. This CDR3 is built from 17 residues. Germline assignment: CDR1 LNHDA and CDR2 SQIVND (reference sequence). CDR3 sequence (DNA): TGTGCCAGTAGTAAAACAGGGGACGCGCAACGGGCCACTGAAGCTTTCTTT. Protein product: CASSKTGDAQRATEAFF.

Turning to this clone: Since a much larger clone is just one base distant, this may be a read error. The CDR3 region has the DNA TGCGCCAGCAGCCAAGAAACGGGTTCGGCTTTCCAGCATTTT. Its protein is CASSQETGSAFQHF. The rearrangement joins TRBV4-1 to TRBJ1-5; D is unclear. Germline CDR1 is MGHRA and CDR2 is YSYEKL. The CDR3 spans 14 residues. V was clipped by 0 bases and J by 12 bases, with 15 bases between them.

V and J are TRBV5-1 and TRBJ2-6; D might be TRBD1 or TRBD2, each matching 5 bases. Trimming stripped 2 bases from V and 2 bases from J, with 11 bases between. Germline V lookup: CDR1 SGHRS, CDR2 YFSETQ. The CDR3 sequence is 16 residues long. CDR3 sequence reads: CASSFGTSTGANVLTF. CDR3 in DNA: TGCGCCAGCAGCTTCGGGACGAGTACTGGGGCCAACGTCCTGACTTTC.

The rearrangement joins TRBV6-2 or TRBV6-3 to TRBJ2-1; D gene uncertain. Germline V gives CDR1 MNHEY, CDR2 SVGEGT. Trimming shortened V by 5 bases and J by 1 base, and 21 bases separated the two germline ends. This CDR3 contains 18 residues. This CDR3 reads CASSPLTGSSRSYNEQFF. The CDR3 DNA reads TGTGCCAGCAGTCCCCTAACTGGTAGCTCCCGGTCCTACAATGAGCAGTTCTTC.

The J gene is TRBJ2-1, the V gene TRBV7-3; D gene unclear. With 2 bases removed from V and 5 bases from J, the gap between germline ends came to 10 bases. This CDR3 region has 14 residues. Germline-derived CDR1 and CDR2 are SGHTA and FQGTGA. The DNA of the CDR3 is TGTGCCAGCAGCTTAGAAGCGAGGAACAATGAGCAGTTCTTC. This codes for CASSLEARNNEQFF.

The chain employs TRBV10-1 and TRBJ1-5; 10 nucleotides match TRBD1. The CDR3 covers 15 residues. J gave up 4 bases and V 6 bases, and 6 bases lay outside the gene matches. CDR1 WNHNN and CDR2 SYGVQD come from the germline V gene (reference sequence). The DNA for the CDR3 is TGCGCCAGCAGATCCCCGGGACAGGGGAATCAGCCCCAGCATTTT. It yields the protein CASRSPGQGNQPQHF.

The V gene is TRBV10-1, the J gene TRBJ2-7; TRBD2 might be the D (6 bases). Per germline, CDR1 WNHNN and CDR2 SYGVQD (reference sequence). CDR3 size: 14 residues. V shed 9 bases and J shed 0 bases, with 15 bases lying between them. DNA of the CDR3: TGCGCCAGTTCCCGGGACTTAAGCTCCTACGAGCAGTACTTC. The encoded protein is CASSRDLSSYEQYF.

In DNA form, the CDR3 reads TGTGCCAGCAGCTTAGTCCACCATAGAACAGATACGCAGTATTTT. Protein: CASSLVHHRTDTQYF. The chain employs TRBV7-2 and TRBJ2-3; D gene unclear. The germline V gene encodes CDR1 SGHTA and CDR2 FQGNSA. Trimming stripped 1 base from V and 3 bases from J, with 11 bases between. The CDR3 loop spans 15 amino acids.

In this sample, this clone turned up a few times. This rearrangement joins TRBV5-1 to TRBJ2-7; D might be TRBD2 (6 bases). The V end was cut by 3 bases, the J end by 3 bases, with 16 bases between. Germline CDR1 and CDR2: SGHRS and YFSETQ. This CDR3 contains 15 residues. CDR3 coding DNA: TGCGCCAGCAGCTCGGGATTACGGGAGAACTACGAGCAGTACTTC. This codes for CASSSGLRENYEQYF.

The chain is built from TRBV27 and TRBJ2-7; a weak D match, TRBD2 (6 bases). Germline values: CDR1 MNHEY, CDR2 SMNVEV (reference sequence). The CDR3 runs to 14 residues. Trimming left V 3 bases short and J 3 bases short, with 12 bases between. CDR3 loop: CASSLGGVRYEQYF. The CDR3 DNA reads as TGTGCCAGCAGTTTGGGGGGAGTGCGCTACGAGCAGTACTTC.

The V and J genes are TRBV20-1 and TRBJ1-5, with TRBD1 matching 7 bases. Germline CDR1 DFQATT, CDR2 SNEGSKA (reference sequence). The CDR3 has 10 amino acids. V gave up 4 bases and J gave up 11 bases; unmatched junction bases: 2. CDR3 in DNA: TGCAGTGCTATCAGGGGGACCCAGCATTTT. Protein sequence: CSAIRGTQHF.

This clone was seen more than once but under ten times. This same CDR3 is encoded by further DNA sequences in the sample. J is TRBJ2-7 and V is TRBV27; D possibly corresponds to TRBD1 (6 bases). Trimming shortened V by 5 bases and J by 0 bases, and 14 bases separated the two germline ends. The CDR3 consists of 15 residues. Germline CDR1 MNHEY, CDR2 SMNVEV (reference sequence). CDR3 nucleotides: TGTGCCAGCAGTAGGTACAGGGAAAGCTCCTACGAGCAGTACTTC. Residues: CASSRYRESSYEQYF.

V usage is TRBV18 and J usage is TRBJ1-2; 7 bases are shared with TRBD1. The CDR3 consists of 14 residues. Germline CDR1 and CDR2: KGHSH and LQKENI. V lost 3 bases to trimming and J lost 6 bases; unmatched junction nucleotides: 7. The CDR3 region is CASSPWAGGNGYTF. CDR3 nucleotides: TGTGCCAGCTCACCCTGGGCAGGGGGGAATGGCTACACCTTC.